A selection of T cell receptor beta chains follows, all from one sample in a study of PD-1 blockade in classical Hodgkin lymphoma. The data were produced by immunoSEQ multiplex PCR, yet TCRdb's version contains in-frame clones alone and is incomplete. The table records about 47,000 clones, more than 75% of them present only once. Sequencing was performed on peripheral blood mononuclear cells (PBMCs). All receptors come from a human donor with classical Hodgkin lymphoma. The CDR3 runs from the conserved cysteine through the conserved F or W. Each record gives: D gene, clone size, V gene, J gene, CDR3 DNA, CDR3 protein. D genes are given only for firm matches. Some rows have no size entry. The others give once, few or many, or a class for an expanded clone.

NA	NA	TRBV28	TRBJ2-3	TGTGCCAGCAGTTTGATGGTTGCAGATACGCAGTATTTT	CASSLMVADTQYF
NA	NA	TRBV7-9	TRBJ2-1	TGTGCCAGCAGCTTAGGAGGGACGAGCTCCTACAATGAGCAGTTCTTC	CASSLGGTSSYNEQFF
NA	NA	TRBV5-4	TRBJ2-6	TGTGCCAGCAGCCCTGGGAGCTCTTCTGGGGCCAACGTCCTGACTTTC	CASSPGSSSGANVLTF
TRBD2	NA	TRBV7-9	TRBJ2-1	TGTGCCTGCACAAGCGGGGCCAACAATGAGCAGTTCTTC	CACTSGANNEQFF
TRBD2	NA	TRBV29-1	TRBJ2-5	TGCAGCGGACATCGACATGGGGTCGGGACTAGCGGACAAGAGACCCAGTACTTC	CSGHRHGVGTSGQETQYF
TRBD1	NA	TRBV11-3	TRBJ2-3	TGTGCCAGCAGCTCCGGGACAGGGGGTACAGATACGCAGTATTTT	CASSSGTGGTDTQYF
NA	once	TRBV7-9	TRBJ1-1	TGTGCCAGCAGCCAGGCAACTGAGGCTTTCTTT	CASSQATEAFF
NA	NA	TRBV28	TRBJ2-7	TGTGCCAGCGGAGACTACGAGCAGTACTTC	CASGDYEQYF
NA	few	TRBV9	TRBJ2-5	TGTGCCAGCAGCGCCCTGACAGGAGGGGAGACCCAGTACTTC	CASSALTGGETQYF
NA	NA	TRBV7-9	TRBJ2-2	TGTGCCAGCAGCTCAGGGGAGGCAGGGACCGGGGAGCTGTTTTTT	CASSSGEAGTGELFF
NA	NA	TRBV6-5	TRBJ2-3	TGTGCCAGCAGTTACGGGAGAAAGGGGACAGATACGCAGTATTTT	CASSYGRKGTDTQYF
NA	NA	TRBV29-1	TRBJ1-2	TGCAGCGTTGATGATAACTATGGCTACACCTTC	CSVDDNYGYTF
NA	NA	TRBV11-1	TRBJ1-2	TGTGCCAGCAGCTTAGCGCTGTCGGCTACGGGCTACACCTTC	CASSLALSATGYTF
NA	NA	TRBV11-3	TRBJ1-1	TGTGCCAGCAGTGATCCCGGGCTACGGGCTTTCTTT	CASSDPGLRAFF
NA	NA	TRBV5-1	TRBJ1-2	TGCGCCAGCAGCCTCCGGTGGAGTTTTGGCTACACCTTC	CASSLRWSFGYTF
NA	NA	TRBV27	TRBJ1-1	TGTGCCAGCAGTTTTGACACCCGGAACACTGAAGCTTTCTTT	CASSFDTRNTEAFF
TRBD1	NA	TRBV6-5	TRBJ2-7	TGTGCCAGCAGTTCTCTCGGGACAGCCTACGAGCAGTACTTC	CASSSLGTAYEQYF
NA	NA	TRBV7-9	TRBJ1-5	TGTGCCAGCAGCCAGAGCTTCGTGGGGCAGCCCCAGCATTTT	CASSQSFVGQPQHF
TRBD1	NA	TRBV6-6	TRBJ1-1	TGTGCCAGCAGAGGAGGGGGCGAAGCTTTCTTT	CASRGGGEAFF
NA	NA	TRBV7-9	TRBJ2-7	TGTGCCAGCAGCGCGAAAACCTACGAGCAGTACTTC	CASSAKTYEQYF
TRBD1	NA	TRBV7-9	TRBJ2-7	TGTGCCAGCAGCCCGGTAAGAACAGGGGGCAACGAGCAGTACTTC	CASSPVRTGGNEQYF
NA	NA	TRBV2	TRBJ2-1	TGTGCCAGCAGTGTGTTGGACATTAATGAGCAGTTCTTC	CASSVLDINEQFF
NA	NA	TRBV6-1	TRBJ1-4	TGTGCCAGCAGTGGGGGCCAGGGCAATGAAAAACTGTTTTTT	CASSGGQGNEKLFF
NA	NA	TRBV7-9	TRBJ1-1	TGTGCCAGCAGCCCAGGGGAGGTGAGCACTGAAGCTTTCTTT	CASSPGEVSTEAFF
TRBD2	NA	TRBV7-3	TRBJ2-2	TGTGCCAGCAGCCCGGGACTAGGCGCCGGGGAGCTGTTTTTT	CASSPGLGAGELFF
NA	NA	TRBV2	TRBJ2-1	TGTGCCAGCACTCGCCTAGCTTCGAACTACAATGAGCAGTTCTTC	CASTRLASNYNEQFF
NA	NA	TRBV11-3	TRBJ2-2	TGTGCCAGCAGCCTAATTGGCGCCAGGGAGCTGTTTTTT	CASSLIGARELFF
NA	NA	TRBV19	TRBJ1-1	TGTGCCAGTAGTATGCGGGAGGGGTTATCGGGCACTGAAGCTTTCTTT	CASSMREGLSGTEAFF
TRBD1	NA	TRBV19	TRBJ1-1	TGTGCCAGCGGTATGACAGGGGGAACTGAAGCTTTCTTT	CASGMTGGTEAFF
NA	NA	TRBV27	TRBJ1-1	TGTGCCAGCAGCCTAAAGGGGGTTTTCTCTGAAGCTTTCTTT	CASSLKGVFSEAFF
NA	NA	TRBV19	TRBJ2-2	TGTGCCAGTAGCACTCAGACAGGTTCCGGGGAGCTGTTTTTT	CASSTQTGSGELFF
NA	NA	TRBV19	TRBJ2-1	TGTGCCAGTAGCCAACCTAAACAGAGCGGGACAACCATTTTCTCCTACAATGAGCAGTTCTTC	CASSQPKQSGTTIFSYNEQFF
TRBD2	NA	TRBV27	TRBJ2-1	TGTGCCAGCAGTACCCTCAGAAGCGGGGGGAGGGATGAGCAGTTCTTC	CASSTLRSGGRDEQFF